This TCR beta chain is from a study of T-cell reconstitution after alpha-beta-depleted transplantation in children. The CDR3 spans 16 residues. V dropped 4 bases and J dropped 0; count of bases not matched to a gene: 8. Germline CDR1 and CDR2: MNHEY and SVGAGI. The sample holds many counts of this clonotype. Its antigen is still unknown. Study outcomes and limitations: One year post-transplant, T-cell counts and diversity were largely derived from T cells produced anew. After transplant, at about two months, alpha-beta T cells were reportedly derived from several hundred expanded graft clones.

For TCRbeta, the library was prepared with unique molecular identifiers. TCRdb re-analysed the PCR reads in MiXCR, keeping a single row per CDR3 protein. The sample has a few hundred thousand distinct CDR3 sequences; roughly 10% are singletons. The V call is TRBV6-5, the J call TRBJ1-1; 7 bases fit TRBD1. This receptor was obtained from a male patient aged 2-9 years who had a stem cell transplant for chronic granulomatous disease, so the T cells may come from the graft donor. Sequencing was performed on peripheral blood, taken 180 days after TCRalphabeta/CD19-depleted stem cell transplant. The CDR3 DNA sequence: TGTGCCAGCAGTTCTGAGGGGGCGCGGGTGAACACTGAAGCTTTCTTT. This sequence encodes CASSSEGARVNTEAFF.